A selection of T cell receptor beta chains follows, all from one sample in a study of OX40 agonist ivuxolimab in advanced cancers. Sequencing used immunoSEQ multiplex PCR; TCRdb keeps in-frame clones, though not all of them. The sample lists around 30,000 clones; 90% to 95% were seen once. Sequenced material: CD4+ or CD8+ T cells sorted from blood, taken in a trial of the OX40 agonist ivuxolimab. These receptors all come from an adult with an advanced solid tumor such as melanoma, head and neck, liver or kidney cancer. Each CDR3 is given with its conserved first and last residue. The D gene is left open where the match is weak. The size entry is marked missing in some rows and otherwise reads once, few, many or a size class.

>.|TRBD2|TRBJ2-1|TRBV11-2
CASSPIAGGPPNEQFF
TGTGCCAGCAGCCCCATAGCGGGAGGGCCTCCCAATGAGCAGTTCTTC
>.|TRBD1|TRBJ2-2|TRBV4-1
CASSSPGQGTGELFF
TGCGCCAGCAGCTCGCCGGGACAGGGGACCGGGGAGCTGTTTTTT
>.|TRBD1|TRBJ2-2|TRBV19
CASSIEPGQRYLTGELFF
TGTGCCAGTAGTATTGAACCGGGACAGAGATACCTAACCGGGGAGCTGTTTTTT
>.|.|TRBJ1-3|TRBV4-3
CASSQDGQSEGNTIYF
TGCGCCAGCAGCCAAGACGGGCAGTCCGAGGGAAACACCATATATTTT
>.|TRBD2|TRBJ2-1|TRBV5-1
CASSTGTSVYNEQFF
TGCGCCAGCAGTACCGGGACTAGCGTTTACAATGAGCAGTTCTTC
>.|.|TRBJ1-4|TRBV5-6
CASSFQVVSEKLFF
TGTGCCAGCAGCTTCCAAGTAGTCAGTGAAAAACTGTTTTTT
>medium-sized|.|TRBJ2-7|TRBV6-6
CASSTLRGASYEQYF
TGTGCCAGCAGTACCCTCCGGGGGGCCTCCTACGAGCAGTACTTC
>.|.|TRBJ1-2|TRBV18
CASSPQGHFNYGYTF
TGTGCCAGCTCACCACAGGGACACTTTAACTATGGCTACACCTTC
>.|.|TRBJ2-6|TRBV30
CALRRDRNEWANVLTF
TGTGCTCTGCGGCGGGACAGAAATGAATGGGCCAACGTCCTGACTTTC
>.|TRBD1|TRBJ1-1|TRBV2
CASSGGQGAGEAFF
TGTGCCAGCAGTGGGGGACAGGGGGCTGGTGAAGCTTTCTTT
>.|.|TRBJ2-1|TRBV29-1
CSALKADNNEQFF
TGCAGCGCCTTAAAGGCGGATAACAATGAGCAGTTCTTC
>.|TRBD2|TRBJ2-1|TRBV27
CASSFRGSFGNEQFF
TGTGCCAGCAGTTTCCGCGGGAGCTTTGGCAATGAGCAGTTCTTC
>.|.|TRBJ2-7|TRBV30
CAWSASYEQYF
TGTGCCTGGAGTGCTTCCTACGAGCAGTACTTC
>.|TRBD2|TRBJ2-1|TRBV11-3
CASSSSGRAYNEQFF
TGTGCCAGCAGCTCTAGCGGGAGGGCCTACAATGAGCAGTTCTTC
>.|TRBD2|TRBJ2-1|TRBV11-3
CASSSENRLAGDYNEQFF
TGTGCCAGCAGCTCCGAAAATCGACTAGCGGGAGACTACAATGAGCAGTTCTTC
>.|TRBD2|TRBJ2-5|TRBV11-2
CASSLYGGSRETQYF
TGTGCCAGCAGCTTATACGGCGGGAGTAGAGAGACCCAGTACTTC
>once|.|TRBJ2-3|TRBV7-2
CASSRTSTDTQYF
TGTGCCAGCAGCCGGACTAGCACAGATACGCAGTATTTT
>.|.|TRBJ1-4|TRBV10-2
CASRRTEGRGTNEKLFF
TGCGCCAGCCGTCGGACGGAGGGGCGAGGGACTAATGAAAAACTGTTTTTT
>.|TRBD2|TRBJ2-7|TRBV27
CASRRPLAGVNEQYF
TGTGCCAGCAGGAGGCCCCTAGCGGGAGTCAACGAGCAGTACTTC
>.|.|TRBJ1-3|TRBV7-9
CASSLPGGPGNTIYF
TGTGCCAGCAGCTTACCGGGGGGGCCTGGAAACACCATATATTTT
>few|.|TRBJ1-2|TRBV5-1
CASSLAGNGYTF
TGCGCCAGCAGCTTGGCCGGGAATGGCTACACCTTC
>.|.|TRBJ2-1|TRBV30
CAWDRQFF
TGTGCCTGGGACCGGCAGTTCTTC
>.|.|TRBJ2-7|TRBV6-5
CASSYVEGYEQYF
TGTGCCAGCAGTTACGTCGAGGGCTACGAGCAGTACTTC
>.|.|TRBJ2-7|TRBV11-2
CASSFGTIWGREQYF
TGTGCCAGCAGCTTCGGGACCATTTGGGGACGCGAGCAGTACTTC
>.|.|TRBJ1-1|TRBV5-6
CASSWDGKGYTEAFF
TGTGCCAGCAGCTGGGACGGAAAGGGGTATACTGAAGCTTTCTTT
>.|TRBD2|TRBJ2-7|TRBV6-5
CASSWGGEGPYEQYF
TGTGCCAGCAGCTGGGGGGGGGAGGGCCCCTACGAGCAGTACTTC
>.|.|TRBJ2-3|TRBV28
CASSSDGGWSTDTQYF
TGTGCCAGCAGCTCGGACGGAGGATGGAGCACAGATACGCAGTATTTT
>.|.|TRBJ1-5|TRBV6-1
CASSDEYGLQNQPQHF
TGTGCCAGCAGTGATGAGTACGGCTTACAGAATCAGCCCCAGCATTTT
>.|.|TRBJ2-1|TRBV9
CASSSGYAYNEQFF
TGTGCCAGCTCCTCAGGTTACGCGTACAATGAGCAGTTCTTC
>.|TRBD2|TRBJ2-4|TRBV19
CASSKAAGSKNIQYF
TGTGCCAGTAGTAAGGCAGCGGGGTCCAAAAACATTCAGTACTTC
>.|TRBD1|TRBJ2-7|TRBV30
CAWREQGALSYEQYF
TGTGCCTGGAGGGAACAGGGGGCCCTCTCCTACGAGCAGTACTTC
>.|TRBD2|TRBJ2-1|TRBV28
CASSSGGGGSYNEQFF
TGTGCCAGCAGCTCGGGAGGCGGGGGCTCCTACAATGAGCAGTTCTTC
>.|.|TRBJ2-3|TRBV9
CASSVAGQHTDTQYF
TGTGCCAGCAGCGTAGCGGGGCAGCACACAGATACGCAGTATTTT
>few|.|TRBJ1-1|TRBV30
CAWSWGFTEAFF
TGTGCCTGGAGTTGGGGGTTCACTGAAGCTTTCTTT
>.|TRBD1|TRBJ1-1|TRBV7-3
CASSLAGGGGEAFF
TGTGCCAGCAGCTTAGCAGGGGGCGGCGGTGAAGCTTTCTTT
>.|TRBD1|TRBJ2-7|TRBV13
CASRIGTGADEQYF
TGTGCCAGCAGGATAGGGACAGGGGCCGACGAGCAGTACTTC
>.|TRBD1|TRBJ2-1|TRBV5-6
CASSPDRVVGNEQFF
TGTGCCAGCAGCCCGGACAGGGTGGTAGGCAATGAGCAGTTCTTC
>.|.|TRBJ2-1|TRBV6-5
CASKTGSYNEQFF
TGTGCCAGCAAGACAGGCTCCTACAATGAGCAGTTCTTC
>.|TRBD2|TRBJ2-1|TRBV4-1
CASSQDIEAGTYNEQFF
TGCGCCAGCAGCCAAGATATTGAAGCGGGAACCTACAATGAGCAGTTCTTC
>.|.|TRBJ1-2|TRBV6-5
CASSYDQNSGYGYTF
TGTGCCAGCAGTTACGATCAGAATTCTGGCTATGGCTACACCTTC
>.|TRBD1|TRBJ1-1|TRBV29-1
CSVDPGGIGTEAFF
TGCAGCGTTGATCCAGGGGGGATAGGCACTGAAGCTTTCTTT